These 17 T cell receptor beta chains were sequenced from one sample in a study of blood T cells in healthy people across ages. Then a second PCR, running roughly 7 to 12 cycles, was carried out with a sample-barcoded 5' primer and a J-beta primer mix. Using its own MiXCR run on the 5' RACE reads, TCRdb lists one record per CDR3 protein. The sample records over 1,200,000 distinct CDR3 sequences, approximately 59% being singletons. Sequenced: blood. All receptors come from a man between 18 and 35 years old in good health.

The CDR3 sequence: CASSATRGGNTEAFF. CDR3 coding DNA: TGTGCCAGCAGCGCCACCCGGGGTGGAAACACTGAAGCTTTCTTT. V and J are TRBV7-8 and TRBJ1-1; D uncertain. Trimming took 5 bases from V and 2 from J, leaving 15 bases between them. CDR1 SGHVS and CDR2 FQNEAQ come from the germline V gene. The CDR3 loop spans 15 amino acids.

The chain recombines TRBV7-6 with TRBJ1-6; the D is unclear. Germline V gene data show CDR1 as SGHVS and CDR2 as FNYEAQ. V gave up 1 base and J gave up 5 bases, with 9 bases separating them. CDR3 length: 15 amino acids. CDR3 region: CASSLGLFDNSPLHF. DNA for the CDR3: TGTGCCAGCAGCTTAGGACTCTTTGATAATTCACCCCTCCACTTT.

The chain joins TRBV5-1 to TRBJ2-3; D may be TRBD2 (5 bases). Germline assignment: CDR1 SGHRS and CDR2 YFSETQ. CDR3 length equals 15 residues. The V end was cut by 0 bases, the J end by 5 bases, with 13 bases between. The CDR3 nucleotides are TGCGCCAGCAGCTTGGCCAGCGGTAGTATAGATACGCAGTATTTT. As protein: CASSLASGSIDTQYF.

This clonotype was counted once. This rearrangement joins TRBV4-2 to TRBJ1-1; the D gene is possibly TRBD1 (5 bases). The germline V gene encodes CDR1 LGHNA and CDR2 YNFKEQ. The V and J ends lost 5 bases and 2 bases respectively, with 12 bases between them. CDR3 length: 14 residues. CDR3 in DNA: TGTGCCAGCAGCGACGGGGGGTCCAACACTGAAGCTTTCTTT. Protein sequence: CASSDGGSNTEAFF.

The V and J genes are TRBV7-8 and TRBJ2-7; the D gene is possibly TRBD1 (6 bases). Looked up from germline, CDR1 is SGHVS and CDR2 is FQNEAQ. The CDR3 totals 14 residues. V lost 3 bases and J lost 3, with 12 bases in between. The CDR3 nucleotides read TGTGCCAGCAGCTTGGTTGGGGGCCTCTACGAGCAGTACTTC. Residues: CASSLVGGLYEQYF.

This chain links TRBV7-2 with TRBJ2-1; D uncertain. This CDR3 region has 15 residues. CDR1 is SGHTA and CDR2 is FQGNSA in the germline V gene. Trimming removed 1 base at V and 13 bases at J, with 20 bases between. CDR3 DNA sequence: TGTGCCAGCAGCTTAGTCGGCGTTTCCCAAGAGACCCAGTTCTTC. Protein sequence: CASSLVGVSQETQFF.

The chain joins TRBV6-6 to TRBJ2-3, with D unclear. There are 14 residues in the CDR3. Deletions cut 5 bases from V and 1 base from J, with 10 bases between. The germline V gene has CDR1 MNHNY and CDR2 SVGAGI (reference sequence). The CDR3 nucleotides are TGTGCCAGCAGTCCGGTGCATCGCACAGATACGCAGTATTTT. This sequence encodes CASSPVHRTDTQYF.

The chain links TRBV4-1 to TRBJ2-1; D may be TRBD2 (5 bases). V was clipped by 4 bases and J by 4 bases, with 11 bases between them. This CDR3 is 14 amino acids long. Per the germline V gene, CDR1 is MGHRA and CDR2 is YSYEKL. CDR3 sequence: CASSPYEGYNEQFF. The DNA for the CDR3 is TGCGCCAGCAGCCCTTATGAGGGTTACAATGAGCAGTTCTTC.

The chain couples TRBV5-1 to TRBJ1-1; D uncertain. Germline V gives CDR1 SGHRS, CDR2 YFSETQ. V lost 3 bases, J lost 6 bases, and 12 bases lay in between. The CDR3 is made up of 13 amino acids. The CDR3 loop reads CASSSAPRAEAFF. The CDR3 region has the DNA TGCGCCAGCAGCTCAGCCCCGAGGGCTGAAGCTTTCTTT.

This clonotype has just a few counts. The chain couples TRBV28 to TRBJ2-7, with D tentatively TRBD1 or TRBD2 (5 bases each). This CDR3 comprises 14 residues. V gave up 3 bases and J gave up 6 bases, with 15 bases separating them. CDR1 and CDR2 (germline): MDHEN, SYDVKM. The CDR3 loop is CASSLRGAISEQYF. CDR3 coding DNA: TGTGCCAGCAGTTTGAGAGGGGCGATCTCCGAGCAGTACTTC.

This clonotype was observed a handful of times. The chain couples TRBV11-2 to TRBJ2-4; D not certain. The J call is in doubt because the DNA end fits TRBJ2-7 better. This CDR3 is built from 13 residues. Germline lookup yields CDR1 SGHAT and CDR2 FQNNGV. CDR3 DNA: TGTGCCAGCAGCTTCACGGACGGCTACGAGCAGTACTTC. It specifies CASSFTDGYEQYF.

The chain employs TRBV11-2 and TRBJ2-5; 9 positions match TRBD1. Near its end, the DNA agrees better with TRBJ2-7, so the J call may be wrong. The germline CDR1 and CDR2 sequences are SGHAT and FQNNGV. The CDR3 contains 16 residues. Written as DNA, the CDR3 is TGTGCCAGCAGCCTAACCATAGGGGACAGGGCCCACGAGCAGTACTTC. Protein: CASSLTIGDRAHEQYF.

This chain joins TRBV11-2 and TRBJ2-7; tentatively, D is TRBD1 or TRBD2 (7 bases each). With the DNA end fitting TRBJ2-4 better, the J assignment may be wrong. The CDR3 has 16 residues. Looked up from germline, CDR1 is SGHAT and CDR2 is FQNNGV. As DNA, the CDR3 is TGTGCCAGCAGCATTAGACAGGGAGGGGCCAAAAACATTCAGTACTTC. As protein: CASSIRQGGAKNIQYF.

This clonotype was seen only once. This rearrangement joins TRBV10-3 to TRBJ2-7; 9 positions match TRBD1. The CDR3 extends over 15 amino acids. Per the germline V gene, CDR1 is ENHRY and CDR2 is SYGVKD. J was trimmed by 6 bases and V by 5 bases; bases with no gene match: 11. CDR3 sequence reads: CAISYGQGLNPEQYF. The CDR3 coding sequence is TGTGCCATCAGTTATGGACAGGGGCTTAATCCCGAGCAGTACTTC.

The chain links TRBV3-1 to TRBJ2-1; D is perhaps TRBD1 (6 bases). Per the germline V gene, CDR1 is LGHDT and CDR2 is YNNKEL (reference sequence). Trimming removed 3 bases at V and 3 bases at J, with 12 bases between. The CDR3 totals 15 residues. The CDR3 region has the DNA TGTGCCAGCAGCCATAGTGACAGGAACTACAATGAGCAGTTCTTC. Amino acids: CASSHSDRNYNEQFF.

The rearrangement joins TRBV24-1 to TRBJ2-3; D might be TRBD2 (5 bases). This CDR3 spans 18 amino acids. Per the germline V gene, CDR1 is KGHDR and CDR2 is SFDVKD. Trimming removed 4 bases from V and 2 bases from J, with 21 bases in between. The CDR3, as DNA: TGTGCCACCAGTGACTATACCCGACCGTTCGGGGACACAGATACGCAGTATTTT. It yields the protein CATSDYTRPFGDTDTQYF.

This sequence joins TRBV20-1 and TRBJ2-7, with 9 bases aligning to TRBD2. The CDR3 is 16 residues long. Germline trimming cut 4 bases from V and 1 base from J; bases unmatched to any gene: 11. Germline CDR1 reads DFQATT; CDR2 reads SNEGSKA (reference sequence). The CDR3 sequence is CSAIDLLAGRSYEQYF. The CDR3 DNA sequence: TGCAGTGCTATCGACCTTCTAGCGGGGAGATCCTACGAGCAGTACTTC.